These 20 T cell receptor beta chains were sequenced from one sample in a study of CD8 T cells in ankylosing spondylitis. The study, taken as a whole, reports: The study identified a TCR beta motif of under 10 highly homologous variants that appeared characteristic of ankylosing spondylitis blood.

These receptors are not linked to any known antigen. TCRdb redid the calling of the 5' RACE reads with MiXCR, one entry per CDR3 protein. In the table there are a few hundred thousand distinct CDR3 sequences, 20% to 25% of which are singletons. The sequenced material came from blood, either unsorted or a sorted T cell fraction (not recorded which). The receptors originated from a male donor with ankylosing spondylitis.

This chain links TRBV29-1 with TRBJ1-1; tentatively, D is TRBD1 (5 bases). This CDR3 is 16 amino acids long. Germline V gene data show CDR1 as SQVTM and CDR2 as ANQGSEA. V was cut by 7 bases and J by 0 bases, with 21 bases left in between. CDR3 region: CSAGEAGYTVNTEAFF. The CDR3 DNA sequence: TGCAGCGCCGGGGAGGCAGGGTATACGGTGAACACTGAAGCTTTCTTT.

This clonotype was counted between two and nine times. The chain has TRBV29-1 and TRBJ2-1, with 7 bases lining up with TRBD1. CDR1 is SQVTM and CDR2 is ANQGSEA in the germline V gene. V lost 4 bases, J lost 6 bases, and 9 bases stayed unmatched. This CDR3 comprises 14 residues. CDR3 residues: CSVVLGNRGNEQFF. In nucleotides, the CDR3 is TGCAGCGTTGTTTTGGGGAACAGGGGCAATGAGCAGTTCTTC.

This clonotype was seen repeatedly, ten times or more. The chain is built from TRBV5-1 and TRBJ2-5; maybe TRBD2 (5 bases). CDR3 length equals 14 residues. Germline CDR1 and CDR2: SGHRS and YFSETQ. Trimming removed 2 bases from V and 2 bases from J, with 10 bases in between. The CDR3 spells CASSLLEPQETQYF. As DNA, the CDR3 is TGCGCCAGCAGCTTACTAGAACCACAAGAGACCCAGTACTTC.

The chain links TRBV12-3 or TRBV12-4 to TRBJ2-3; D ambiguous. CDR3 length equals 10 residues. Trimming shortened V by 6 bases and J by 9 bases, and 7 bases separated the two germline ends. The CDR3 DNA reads TGTGCCAGCAGGACTGCAACGCAGTATTTT. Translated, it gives CASRTATQYF.

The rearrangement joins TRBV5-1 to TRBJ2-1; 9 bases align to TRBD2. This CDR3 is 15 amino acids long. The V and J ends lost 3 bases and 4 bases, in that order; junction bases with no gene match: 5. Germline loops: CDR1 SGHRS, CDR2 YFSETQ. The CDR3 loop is CASSSSGAGYNEQFF. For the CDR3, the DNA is TGCGCCAGCAGCTCTAGCGGGGCGGGGTACAATGAGCAGTTCTTC.

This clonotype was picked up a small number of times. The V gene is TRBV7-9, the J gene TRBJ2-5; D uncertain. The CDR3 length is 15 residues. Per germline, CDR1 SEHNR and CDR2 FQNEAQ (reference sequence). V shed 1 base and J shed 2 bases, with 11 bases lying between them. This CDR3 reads CASSLGLEGQETQYF. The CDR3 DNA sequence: TGTGCCAGCAGCTTAGGTTTGGAAGGGCAAGAGACCCAGTACTTC.

The CDR3 here is CASSRDGRITGELFF. Here the CDR3 DNA reads TGTGCCAGCAGTAGGGACGGGAGGATCACCGGGGAGCTGTTTTTT. V and J are TRBV12-3 or TRBV12-4 and TRBJ2-2; 7 bases match TRBD2. The CDR3 loop spans 15 amino acids. The V gene end was trimmed by 5 bases and the J gene end by 4 bases; junction bases not matched to a gene: 7.

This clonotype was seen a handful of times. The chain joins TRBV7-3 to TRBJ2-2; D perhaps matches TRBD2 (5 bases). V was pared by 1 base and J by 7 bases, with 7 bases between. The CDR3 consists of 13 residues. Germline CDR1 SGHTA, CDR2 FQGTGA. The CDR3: CASSLNSGGELFF. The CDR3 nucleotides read TGTGCCAGCAGCTTAAACAGCGGCGGGGAGCTGTTTTTT.

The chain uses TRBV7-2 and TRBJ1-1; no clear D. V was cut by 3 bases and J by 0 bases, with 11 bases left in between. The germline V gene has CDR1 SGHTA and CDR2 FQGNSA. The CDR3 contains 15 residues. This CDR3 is CASSFNTLMNTEAFF. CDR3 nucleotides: TGTGCCAGCAGCTTTAATACTCTTATGAACACTGAAGCTTTCTTT.

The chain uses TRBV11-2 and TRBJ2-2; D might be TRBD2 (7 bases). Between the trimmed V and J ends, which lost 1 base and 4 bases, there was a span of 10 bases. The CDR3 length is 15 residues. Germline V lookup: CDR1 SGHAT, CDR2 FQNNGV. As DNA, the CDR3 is TGTGCCAGCAGCTTAGGGCGGGGGCTCACCGGGGAGCTGTTTTTT. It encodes CASSLGRGLTGELFF.

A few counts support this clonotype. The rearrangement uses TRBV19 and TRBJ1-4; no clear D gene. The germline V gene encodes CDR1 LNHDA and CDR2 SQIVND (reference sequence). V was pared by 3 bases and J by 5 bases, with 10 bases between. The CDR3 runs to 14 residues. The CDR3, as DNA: TGTGCCAGTAGTATTCGGTTGGGGAATGAAAAACTGTTTTTT. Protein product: CASSIRLGNEKLFF.

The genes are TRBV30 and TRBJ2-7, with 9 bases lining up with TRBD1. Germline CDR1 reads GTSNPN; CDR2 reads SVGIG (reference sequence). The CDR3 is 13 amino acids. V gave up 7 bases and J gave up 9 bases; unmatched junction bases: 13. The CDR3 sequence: CAFLPGQGSVQYF. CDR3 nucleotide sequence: TGTGCCTTCCTTCCGGGACAGGGTTCGGTGCAGTACTTC.

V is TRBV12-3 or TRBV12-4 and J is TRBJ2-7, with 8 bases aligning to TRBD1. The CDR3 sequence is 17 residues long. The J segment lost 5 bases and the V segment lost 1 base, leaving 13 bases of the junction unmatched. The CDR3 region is CASSLGDRPSKVHEQYF. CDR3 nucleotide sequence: TGTGCCAGCAGTTTAGGGGACAGGCCCTCCAAGGTCCACGAGCAGTACTTC.

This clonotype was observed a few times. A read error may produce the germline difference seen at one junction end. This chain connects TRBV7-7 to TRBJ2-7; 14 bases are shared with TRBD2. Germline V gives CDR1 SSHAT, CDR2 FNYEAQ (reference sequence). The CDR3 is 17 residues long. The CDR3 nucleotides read TGTGCTAGCAGCCCGACTAGCGGGAGGGCCCCCGTATACGAGCAGTACTTC. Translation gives CASSPTSGRAPVYEQYF.

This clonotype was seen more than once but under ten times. The CDR3 loop reads CSAKVSSLGYTF. CDR3 in DNA: TGCAGTGCTAAAGTTTCTTCACTTGGCTACACCTTC. This chain links TRBV20-1 with TRBJ1-2; D is unclear. From germline, CDR1 is DFQATT and CDR2 SNEGSKA (reference sequence). Trimming removed 4 bases from V and 7 bases from J, with 13 bases in between. The CDR3 has 12 amino acids.

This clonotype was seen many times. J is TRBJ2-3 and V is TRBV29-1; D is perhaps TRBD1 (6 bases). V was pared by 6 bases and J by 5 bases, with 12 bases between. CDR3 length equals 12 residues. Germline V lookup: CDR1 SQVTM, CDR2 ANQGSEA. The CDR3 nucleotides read TGCAGCGTGGGCGCGACAGGAGATACGCAGTATTTT. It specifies CSVGATGDTQYF.

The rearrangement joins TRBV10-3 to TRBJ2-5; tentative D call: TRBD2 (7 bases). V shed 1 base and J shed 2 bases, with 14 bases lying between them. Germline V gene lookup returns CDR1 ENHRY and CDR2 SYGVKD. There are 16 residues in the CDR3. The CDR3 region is CAISEFAAGQQETQYF. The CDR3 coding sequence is TGTGCCATCAGTGAGTTCGCAGCGGGACAACAAGAGACCCAGTACTTC.

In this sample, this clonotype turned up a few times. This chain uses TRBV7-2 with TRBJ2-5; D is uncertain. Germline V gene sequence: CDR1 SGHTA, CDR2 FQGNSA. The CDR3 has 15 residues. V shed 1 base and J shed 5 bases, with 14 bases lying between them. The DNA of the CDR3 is TGTGCCAGCAGCTTAGGTTTACGGATTGAGGAGACCCAGTACTTC. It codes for CASSLGLRIEETQYF.

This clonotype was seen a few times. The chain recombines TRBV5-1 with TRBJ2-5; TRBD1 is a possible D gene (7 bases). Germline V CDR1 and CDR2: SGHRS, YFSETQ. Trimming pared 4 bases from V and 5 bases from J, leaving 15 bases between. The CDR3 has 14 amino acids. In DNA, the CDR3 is TGCGCCAGCAGCCCCCAACCAGGGGGGGAGACCCAGTACTTC. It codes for CASSPQPGGETQYF.

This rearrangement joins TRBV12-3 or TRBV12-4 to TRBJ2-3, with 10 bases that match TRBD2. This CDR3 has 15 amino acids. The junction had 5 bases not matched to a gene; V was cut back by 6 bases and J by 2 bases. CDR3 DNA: TGTGCCAGCAGCCGGACTAGCGGATTCACAGATACGCAGTATTTT. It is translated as CASSRTSGFTDTQYF.